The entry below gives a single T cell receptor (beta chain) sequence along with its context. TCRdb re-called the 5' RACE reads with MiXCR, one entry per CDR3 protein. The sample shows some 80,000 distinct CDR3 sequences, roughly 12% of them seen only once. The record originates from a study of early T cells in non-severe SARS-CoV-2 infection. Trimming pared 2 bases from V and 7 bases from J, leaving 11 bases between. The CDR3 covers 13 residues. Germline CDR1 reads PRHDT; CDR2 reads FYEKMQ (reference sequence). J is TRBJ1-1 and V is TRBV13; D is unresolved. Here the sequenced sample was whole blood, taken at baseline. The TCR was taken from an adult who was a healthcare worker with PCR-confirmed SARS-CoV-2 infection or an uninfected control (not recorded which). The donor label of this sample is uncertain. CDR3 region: CASSLTRNDEAFF. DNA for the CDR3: TGTGCCAGCAGCTTAACCAGAAACGATGAAGCTTTCTTT.